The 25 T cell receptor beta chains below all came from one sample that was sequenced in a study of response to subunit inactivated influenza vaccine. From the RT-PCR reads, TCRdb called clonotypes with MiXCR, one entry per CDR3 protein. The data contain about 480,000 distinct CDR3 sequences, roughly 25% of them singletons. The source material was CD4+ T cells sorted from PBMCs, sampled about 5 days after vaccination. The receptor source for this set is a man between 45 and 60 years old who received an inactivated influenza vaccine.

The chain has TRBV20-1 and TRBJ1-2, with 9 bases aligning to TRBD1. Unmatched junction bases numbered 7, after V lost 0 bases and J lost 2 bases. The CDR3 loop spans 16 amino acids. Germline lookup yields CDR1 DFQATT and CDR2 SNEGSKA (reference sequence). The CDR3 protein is CSARDLLDRGNYGYTF. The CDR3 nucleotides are TGCAGTGCTAGAGATCTTTTGGACAGGGGAAACTATGGCTACACCTTC.

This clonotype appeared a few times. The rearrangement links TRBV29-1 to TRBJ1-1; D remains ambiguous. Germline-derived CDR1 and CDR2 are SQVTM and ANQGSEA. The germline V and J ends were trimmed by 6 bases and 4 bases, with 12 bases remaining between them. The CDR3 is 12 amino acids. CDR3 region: CSVSWAGTEAFF. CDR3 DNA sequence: TGCAGCGTCTCGTGGGCCGGCACTGAAGCTTTCTTT.

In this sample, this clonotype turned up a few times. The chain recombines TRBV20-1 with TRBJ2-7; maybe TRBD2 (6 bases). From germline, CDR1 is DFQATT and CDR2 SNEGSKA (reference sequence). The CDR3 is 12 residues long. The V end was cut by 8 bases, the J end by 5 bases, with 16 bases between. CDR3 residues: CSTTRLGNEQYF. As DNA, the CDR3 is TGCAGTACTACCAGACTAGGGAACGAGCAGTACTTC.

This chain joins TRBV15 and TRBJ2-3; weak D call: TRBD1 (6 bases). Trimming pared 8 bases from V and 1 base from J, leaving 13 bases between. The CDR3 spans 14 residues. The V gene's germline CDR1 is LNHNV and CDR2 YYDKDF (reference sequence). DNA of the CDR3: TGTGCCACCTCCAGGGGACCCGGCACAGATACGCAGTATTTT. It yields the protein CATSRGPGTDTQYF. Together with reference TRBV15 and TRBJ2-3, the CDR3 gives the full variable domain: DAMVIQNPRYQVTQFGKPVTLSCSQTLNHNVMYWYQQKSSQAPKLLFHYYDKDFNNEADTPDNFQSRRPNTSFCFLDIRSPGLGDTAMYLCATSRGPGTDTQYFGPGTRLTVL.

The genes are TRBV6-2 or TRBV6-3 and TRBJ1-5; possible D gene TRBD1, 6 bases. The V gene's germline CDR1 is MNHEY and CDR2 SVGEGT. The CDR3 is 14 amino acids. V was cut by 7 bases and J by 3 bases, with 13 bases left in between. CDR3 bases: TGTGCCAGCAAGCGGGGACACCACAATCAGCCCCAGCATTTT. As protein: CASKRGHHNQPQHF.

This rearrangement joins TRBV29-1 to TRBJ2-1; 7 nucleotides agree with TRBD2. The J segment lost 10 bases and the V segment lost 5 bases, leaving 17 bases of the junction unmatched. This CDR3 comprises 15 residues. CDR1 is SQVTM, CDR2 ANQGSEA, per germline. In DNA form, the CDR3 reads TGCAGCGTTCCGTCCCGACTAGCCCAGACCGCAGAGCAGTTCTTC. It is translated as CSVPSRLAQTAEQFF.

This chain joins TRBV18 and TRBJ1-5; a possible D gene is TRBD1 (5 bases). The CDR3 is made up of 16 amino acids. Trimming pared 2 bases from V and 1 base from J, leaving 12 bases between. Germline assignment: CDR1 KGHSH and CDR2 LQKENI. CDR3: CASSPVGPPSNQPQHF. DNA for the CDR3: TGTGCCAGCTCACCAGTGGGGCCCCCGAGCAATCAGCCCCAGCATTTT.

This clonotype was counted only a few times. CDR3 amino acids: CSVQKQASEAFF. Here the CDR3 DNA reads TGCAGCGTTCAAAAACAAGCGTCTGAAGCTTTCTTT. This chain connects TRBV29-1 to TRBJ1-1; D ambiguous. The V gene's germline CDR1 is SQVTM and CDR2 ANQGSEA. The CDR3 runs 12 residues. V was pared by 5 bases and J by 6 bases, with 13 bases between.

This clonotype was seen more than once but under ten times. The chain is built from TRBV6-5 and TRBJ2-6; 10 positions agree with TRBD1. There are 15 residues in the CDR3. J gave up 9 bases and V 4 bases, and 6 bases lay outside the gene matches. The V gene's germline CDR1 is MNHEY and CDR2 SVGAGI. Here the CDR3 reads CASSSRTGGLNVLTF. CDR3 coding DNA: TGTGCCAGCAGTTCCCGGACAGGGGGGCTCAACGTCCTGACTTTC.

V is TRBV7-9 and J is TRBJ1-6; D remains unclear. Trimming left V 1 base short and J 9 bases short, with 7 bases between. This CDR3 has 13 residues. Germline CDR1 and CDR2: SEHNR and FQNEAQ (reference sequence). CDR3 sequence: CASSLDLISPLHF. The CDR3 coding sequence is TGTGCCAGCAGCTTAGACTTGATTTCACCCCTCCACTTT. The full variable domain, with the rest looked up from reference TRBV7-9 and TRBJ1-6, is DTGVSQNPRHKITKRGQNVTFRCDPISEHNRLYWYRQTLGQGPEFLTYFQNEAQLEKSRLLSDRFSAERPKGSFSTLEIQRTEQGDSAMYLCASSLDLISPLHFGNGTRLTVT.

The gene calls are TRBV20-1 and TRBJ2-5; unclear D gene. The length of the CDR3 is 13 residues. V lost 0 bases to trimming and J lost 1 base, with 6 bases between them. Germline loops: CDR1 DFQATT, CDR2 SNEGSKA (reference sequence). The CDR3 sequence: CSARDPGQETQYF. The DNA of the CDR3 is TGCAGTGCTAGAGATCCGGGCCAAGAGACCCAGTACTTC.

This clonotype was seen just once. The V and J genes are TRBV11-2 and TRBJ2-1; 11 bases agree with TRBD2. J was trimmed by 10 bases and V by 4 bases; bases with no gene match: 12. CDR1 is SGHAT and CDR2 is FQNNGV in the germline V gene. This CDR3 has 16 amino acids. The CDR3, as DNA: TGTGCCAGCAGCTCTTATAGCGGGGGGGCCTTTTACGAGCAGTTCTTC. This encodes CASSSYSGGAFYEQFF.

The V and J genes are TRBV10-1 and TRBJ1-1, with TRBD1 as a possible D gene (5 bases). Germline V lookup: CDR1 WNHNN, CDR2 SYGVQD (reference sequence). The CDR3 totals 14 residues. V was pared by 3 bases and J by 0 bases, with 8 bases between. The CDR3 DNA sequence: TGCGCCAGCAGTGAAGGACAAGTGAACACTGAAGCTTTCTTT. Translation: CASSEGQVNTEAFF.

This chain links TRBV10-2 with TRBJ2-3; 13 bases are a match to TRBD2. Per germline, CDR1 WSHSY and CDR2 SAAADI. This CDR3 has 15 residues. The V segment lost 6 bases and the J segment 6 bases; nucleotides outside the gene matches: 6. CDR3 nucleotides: TGCGCCAGCAGGGCACTAGCGGGGGGGCCGGATACGCAGTATTTT. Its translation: CASRALAGGPDTQYF.

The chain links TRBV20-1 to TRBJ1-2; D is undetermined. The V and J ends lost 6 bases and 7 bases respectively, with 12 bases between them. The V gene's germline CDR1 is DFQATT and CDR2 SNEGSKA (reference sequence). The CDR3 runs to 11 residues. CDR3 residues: CSAAIGAGYTF. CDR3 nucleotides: TGCAGTGCCGCGATTGGAGCTGGCTACACCTTC.

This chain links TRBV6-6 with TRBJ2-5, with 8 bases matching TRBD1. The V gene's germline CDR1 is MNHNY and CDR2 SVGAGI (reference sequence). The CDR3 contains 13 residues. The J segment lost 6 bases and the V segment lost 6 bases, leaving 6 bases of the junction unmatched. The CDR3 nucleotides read TGTGCCAGCAGCCTGACAGGGGATAAGACCCAGTACTTC. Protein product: CASSLTGDKTQYF.

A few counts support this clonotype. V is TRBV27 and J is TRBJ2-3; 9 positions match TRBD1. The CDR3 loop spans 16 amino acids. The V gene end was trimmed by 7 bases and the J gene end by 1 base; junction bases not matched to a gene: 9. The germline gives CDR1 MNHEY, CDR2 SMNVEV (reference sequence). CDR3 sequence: CASKPDRGTRTDTQYF. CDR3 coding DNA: TGTGCCAGCAAACCGGACAGGGGAACGCGCACAGATACGCAGTATTTT.

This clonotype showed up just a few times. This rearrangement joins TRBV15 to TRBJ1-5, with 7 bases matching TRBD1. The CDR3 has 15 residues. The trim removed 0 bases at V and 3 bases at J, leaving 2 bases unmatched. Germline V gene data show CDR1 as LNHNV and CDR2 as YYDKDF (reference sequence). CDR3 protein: CATSREGTVNQPQHF. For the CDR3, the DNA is TGTGCCACCAGCAGAGAGGGGACAGTCAATCAGCCCCAGCATTTT.

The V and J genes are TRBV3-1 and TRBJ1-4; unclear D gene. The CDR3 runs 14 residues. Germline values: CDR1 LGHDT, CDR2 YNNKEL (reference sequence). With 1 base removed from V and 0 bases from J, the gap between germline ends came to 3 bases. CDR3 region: CASSQVATNEKLFF. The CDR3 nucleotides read TGTGCCAGCAGCCAAGTTGCAACTAATGAAAAACTGTTTTTT.

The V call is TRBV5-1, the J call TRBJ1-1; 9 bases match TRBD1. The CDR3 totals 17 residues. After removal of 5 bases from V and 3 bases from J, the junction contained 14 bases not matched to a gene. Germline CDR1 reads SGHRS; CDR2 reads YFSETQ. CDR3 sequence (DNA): TGCGCCAGCAGTTATGGGACAGGGCAAGGGAGGGACACTGAAGCTTTCTTT. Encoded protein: CASSYGTGQGRDTEAFF.

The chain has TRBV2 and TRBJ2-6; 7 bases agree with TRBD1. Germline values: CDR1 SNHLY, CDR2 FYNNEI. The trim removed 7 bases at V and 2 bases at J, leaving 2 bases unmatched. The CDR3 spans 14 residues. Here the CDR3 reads CASTTGAGANVLTF. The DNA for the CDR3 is TGTGCCAGCACAACAGGGGCTGGGGCCAACGTCCTGACTTTC. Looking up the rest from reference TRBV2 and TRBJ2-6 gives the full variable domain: EPEVTQTPSHQVTQMGQEVILRCVPISNHLYFYWYRQILGQKVEFLVSFYNNEISEKSEIFDDQFSVERPDGSNFTLKIRSTKLEDSAMYFCASTTGAGANVLTFGAGSRLTVL.

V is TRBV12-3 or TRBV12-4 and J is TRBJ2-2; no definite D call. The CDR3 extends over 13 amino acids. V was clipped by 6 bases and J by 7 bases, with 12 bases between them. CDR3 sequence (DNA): TGTGCCAGCAGGCCACCCCGTGACGGGGAGCTGTTTTTT. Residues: CASRPPRDGELFF.

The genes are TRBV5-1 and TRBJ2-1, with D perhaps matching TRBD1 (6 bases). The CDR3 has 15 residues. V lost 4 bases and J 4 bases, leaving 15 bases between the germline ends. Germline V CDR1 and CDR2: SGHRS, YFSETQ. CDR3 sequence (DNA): TGCGCCAGCAGCCCCGCCGGGACATCTTACAATGAGCAGTTCTTC. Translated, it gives CASSPAGTSYNEQFF.

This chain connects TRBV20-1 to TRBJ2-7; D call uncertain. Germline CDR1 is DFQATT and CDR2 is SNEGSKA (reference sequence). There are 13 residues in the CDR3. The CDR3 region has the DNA TGCAGCGGAAAAGGCCAGACCATCTACGAGCAGTACTTC. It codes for CSGKGQTIYEQYF.

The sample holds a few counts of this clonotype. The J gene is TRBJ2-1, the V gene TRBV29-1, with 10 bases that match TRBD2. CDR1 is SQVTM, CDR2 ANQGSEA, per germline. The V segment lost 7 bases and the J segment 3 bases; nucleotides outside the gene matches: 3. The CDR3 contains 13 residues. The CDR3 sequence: CSAGLAVYNEQFF. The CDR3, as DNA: TGCAGCGCTGGACTAGCGGTCTACAATGAGCAGTTCTTC.